The 8 T cell receptor beta chains below come from one sample, sequenced in a study of blood T cells in healthy people across ages (dated by TCRdb to 2015 to 2017). The library was made by 5' RACE. Sequencing relied on an Illumina HiSeq 2500. The second PCR ran for about 7 to 11 cycles and used a J-beta primer mix along with a sample-barcoded 5' primer. TCRdb passed the public sequencing reads through fastp at Q25 and MiXCR, retaining productive beta sequences. One record per CDR3 amino acid sequence lists the most common genes and DNA. This sample gives hundreds of thousands of distinct CDR3 sequences in total; over 40% of them show up just once. Of the sample, roughly 13% is held by the ten largest clones. Specimen: blood. The receptor set was obtained from an elderly woman in good health.

This clonotype showed up many times. The V and J genes are TRBV20-1 and TRBJ2-7, with D unresolved. Germline V gene lookup returns CDR1 DFQATT and CDR2 SNEGSKA (reference sequence). The length of the CDR3 is 10 residues. V lost 7 bases to trimming and J lost 4 bases, with 8 bases between them. The CDR3 DNA follows: TGCAGTGTAGGCGGATACGAGCAGTACTTC. It yields the protein CSVGGYEQYF.

This clonotype appeared many times. This chain uses TRBV12-3 or TRBV12-4 with TRBJ2-1; TRBD2 aligns across 8 bases. The ends lost 6 bases at V and 0 bases at J; junction bases unmatched: 4. This CDR3 region has 15 residues. The CDR3 loop reads CASRVAGISYNEQFF. CDR3 sequence (DNA): TGTGCCAGCAGAGTAGCGGGGATCTCCTACAATGAGCAGTTCTTC.

The V and J genes are TRBV20-1 and TRBJ2-1, with 10 bases identical to TRBD2. J was trimmed by 1 base and V by 6 bases; bases with no gene match: 9. Germline CDR1 reads DFQATT; CDR2 reads SNEGSKA (reference sequence). This CDR3 contains 16 residues. CDR3 in amino acids: CSAPMLAGESYNEQFF. The CDR3 DNA reads as TGCAGTGCCCCGATGCTAGCGGGAGAATCCTACAATGAGCAGTTCTTC.

This clonotype came up a few times. The rearrangement links TRBV6-4 to TRBJ2-3; 11 bases are shared with TRBD2. Trimming at V came to 3 bases and at J to 2 bases, leaving 4 bases not matched to a gene. CDR1 and CDR2 (germline): MRHNA, SNTAGT. The CDR3 is 16 amino acids. CDR3 loop: CASSEASGGSTDTQYF. The CDR3 DNA reads TGTGCCAGCAGTGAAGCTAGCGGGGGGTCCACAGATACGCAGTATTTT.

Concerning this clonotype itself: One end of the junction is discordant with germline, which a read error may explain. This chain connects TRBV12-3 or TRBV12-4 to TRBJ2-4; no reliable D call. The CDR3 sequence is 16 residues long. The CDR3 protein is CASSLPQSLAKDIRYF. CDR3 DNA: TGTGCCAGCAGTTTGCCCCAGAGCTTGGCCAAAGACATTCGGTACTTC.

In this sample, this clonotype turned up a few times. This chain connects TRBV20-1 to TRBJ2-3, with TRBD2 matching over 8 bases. Germline CDR1 DFQATT, CDR2 SNEGSKA (reference sequence). The CDR3 is 15 amino acids. J was trimmed by 1 base and V by 3 bases; bases with no gene match: 6. The DNA of the CDR3 is TGCAGTGCTAGTCTCAGCGGGGGAGGCACAGATACGCAGTATTTT. Protein product: CSASLSGGGTDTQYF.

The chain is built from TRBV30 and TRBJ2-7, with a weak D call TRBD1 (6 bases). This CDR3 is 13 amino acids long. Germline CDR1 is GTSNPN and CDR2 is SVGIG (reference sequence). V was trimmed by 0 bases and J by 4 bases, leaving 10 bases between them. The CDR3 loop reads CAWSVDRRYEQYF. The CDR3 nucleotides read TGTGCCTGGAGTGTAGACAGGAGGTACGAGCAGTACTTC.

This clonotype was found many times. This sequence joins TRBV2 and TRBJ1-5, with D possibly TRBD1 on 6 matching bases. The V end was cut by 6 bases, the J end by 4 bases, with 10 bases between. Germline CDR1 is SNHLY and CDR2 is FYNNEI. CDR3 length equals 13 residues. The CDR3 nucleotides read TGTGCCAGCAGCGGACAGTTGAATCAGCCCCAGCATTTT. Residues: CASSGQLNQPQHF.